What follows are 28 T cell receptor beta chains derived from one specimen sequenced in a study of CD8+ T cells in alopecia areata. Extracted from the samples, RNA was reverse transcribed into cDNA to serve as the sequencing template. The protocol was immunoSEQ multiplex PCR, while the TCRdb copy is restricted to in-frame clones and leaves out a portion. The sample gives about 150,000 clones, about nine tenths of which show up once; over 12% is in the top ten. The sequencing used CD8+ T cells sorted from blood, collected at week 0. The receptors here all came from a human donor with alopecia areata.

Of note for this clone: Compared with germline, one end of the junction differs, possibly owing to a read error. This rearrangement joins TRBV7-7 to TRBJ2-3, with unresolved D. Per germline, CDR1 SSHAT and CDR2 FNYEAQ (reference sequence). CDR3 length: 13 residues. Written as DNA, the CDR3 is TGTGCTAGCAGCTTCGAGCTTGGAGATACGCAGTATTTT. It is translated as CASSFELGDTQYF. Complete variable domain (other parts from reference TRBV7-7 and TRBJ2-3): GAGVSQSPRYKVTKRGQDVTLRCDPISSHATLYWYQQALGQGPEFLTYFNYEAQPDKSGLPSDRFSAERPEGSISTLTIQRTEQRDSAMYRCASSFELGDTQYFGPGTRLTVL.

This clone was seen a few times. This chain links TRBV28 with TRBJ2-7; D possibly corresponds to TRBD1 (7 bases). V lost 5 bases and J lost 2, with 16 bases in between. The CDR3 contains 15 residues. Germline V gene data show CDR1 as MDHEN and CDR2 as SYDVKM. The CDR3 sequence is CASSLGGTVTYEQYF. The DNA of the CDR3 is TGTGCCAGCAGTCTTGGGGGGACAGTGACCTACGAGCAGTACTTC. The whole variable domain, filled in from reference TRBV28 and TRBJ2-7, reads DVKVTQSSRYLVKRTGEKVFLECVQDMDHENMFWYRQDPGLGLRLIYFSYDVKMKEKGDIPEGYSVSREKKERFSLILESASTNQTSMYLCASSLGGTVTYEQYFGPGTRLTVT.

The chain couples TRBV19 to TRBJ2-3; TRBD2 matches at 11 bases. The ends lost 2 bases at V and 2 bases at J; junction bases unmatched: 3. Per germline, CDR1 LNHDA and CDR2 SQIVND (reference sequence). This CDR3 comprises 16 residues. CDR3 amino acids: CASSITSGGTTDTQYF. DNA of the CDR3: TGTGCCAGTAGTATAACTAGCGGGGGTACCACAGATACGCAGTATTTT.

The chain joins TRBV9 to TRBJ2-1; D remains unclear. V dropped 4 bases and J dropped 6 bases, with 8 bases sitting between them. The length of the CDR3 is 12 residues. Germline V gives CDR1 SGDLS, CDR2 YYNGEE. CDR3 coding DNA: TGTGCCAGCAGCACCGCAGCCAATGAGCAGTTCTTC. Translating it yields CASSTAANEQFF.

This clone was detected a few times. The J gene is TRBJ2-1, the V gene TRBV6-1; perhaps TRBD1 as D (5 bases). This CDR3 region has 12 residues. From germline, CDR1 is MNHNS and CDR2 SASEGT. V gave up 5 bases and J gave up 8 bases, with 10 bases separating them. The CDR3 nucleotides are TGTGCCAGCAGTAACAGGTACCATGAGCAGTTCTTC. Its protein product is CASSNRYHEQFF.

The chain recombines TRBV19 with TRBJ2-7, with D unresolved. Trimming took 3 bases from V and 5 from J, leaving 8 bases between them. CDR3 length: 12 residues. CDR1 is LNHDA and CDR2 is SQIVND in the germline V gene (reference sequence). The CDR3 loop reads CASSMGFDEQYF. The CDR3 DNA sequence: TGTGCCAGTAGTATGGGCTTCGACGAGCAGTACTTC.

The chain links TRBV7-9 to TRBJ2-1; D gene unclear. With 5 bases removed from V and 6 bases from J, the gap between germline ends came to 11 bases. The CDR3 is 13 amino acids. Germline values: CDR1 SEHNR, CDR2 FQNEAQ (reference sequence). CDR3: CASSAYPSNEQFF. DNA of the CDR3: TGTGCCAGCAGCGCCTATCCCTCCAATGAGCAGTTCTTC.

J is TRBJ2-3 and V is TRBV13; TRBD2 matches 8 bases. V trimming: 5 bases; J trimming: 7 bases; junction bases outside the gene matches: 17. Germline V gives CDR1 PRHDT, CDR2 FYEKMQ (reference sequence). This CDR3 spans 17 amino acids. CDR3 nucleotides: TGTGCCAGCAGCGCCACTAGTACGGGGGGGGCCGGGAATACGCAGTATTTT. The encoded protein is CASSATSTGGAGNTQYF.

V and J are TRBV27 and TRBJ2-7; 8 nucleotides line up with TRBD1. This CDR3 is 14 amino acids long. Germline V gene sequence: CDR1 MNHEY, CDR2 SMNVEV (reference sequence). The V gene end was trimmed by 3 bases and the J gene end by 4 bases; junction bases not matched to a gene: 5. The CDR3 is CASSLTGVMYEQYF. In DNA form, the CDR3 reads TGTGCCAGCAGTTTGACAGGGGTGATGTACGAGCAGTACTTC.

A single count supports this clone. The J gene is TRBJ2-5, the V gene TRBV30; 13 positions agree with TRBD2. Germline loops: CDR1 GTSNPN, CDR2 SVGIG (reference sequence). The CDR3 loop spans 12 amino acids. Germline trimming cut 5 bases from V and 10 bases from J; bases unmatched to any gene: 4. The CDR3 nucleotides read TGTGCCTGGGCCGGGACTAGCGGGAACCAGTACTTC. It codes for CAWAGTSGNQYF.

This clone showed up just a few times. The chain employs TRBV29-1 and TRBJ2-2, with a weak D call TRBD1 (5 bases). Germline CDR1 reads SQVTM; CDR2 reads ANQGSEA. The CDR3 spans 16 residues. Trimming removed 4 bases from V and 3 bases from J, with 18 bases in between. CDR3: CSVVQGLFSDTGELFF. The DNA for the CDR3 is TGCAGCGTTGTTCAGGGTCTCTTTTCGGACACCGGGGAGCTGTTTTTT.

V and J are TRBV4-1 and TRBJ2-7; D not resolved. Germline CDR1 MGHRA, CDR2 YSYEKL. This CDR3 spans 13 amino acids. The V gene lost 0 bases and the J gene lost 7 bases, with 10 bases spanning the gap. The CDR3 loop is CASSQDSQWEQYF. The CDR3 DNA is TGCGCCAGCAGCCAAGACAGCCAGTGGGAGCAGTACTTC.

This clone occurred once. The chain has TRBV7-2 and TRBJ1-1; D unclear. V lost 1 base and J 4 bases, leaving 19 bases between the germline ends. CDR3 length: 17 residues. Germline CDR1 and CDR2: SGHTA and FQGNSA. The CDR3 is CASSLGTGRGWGTEAFF. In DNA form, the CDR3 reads TGTGCCAGCAGCTTAGGGACGGGGAGAGGTTGGGGCACTGAAGCTTTCTTT. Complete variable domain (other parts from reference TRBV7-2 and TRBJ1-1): GAGVSQSPSNKVTEKGKDVELRCDPISGHTALYWYRQSLGQGLEFLIYFQGNSAPDKSGLPSDRFSAERTGGSVSTLTIQRTQQEDSAVYLCASSLGTGRGWGTEAFFGQGTRLTVV.

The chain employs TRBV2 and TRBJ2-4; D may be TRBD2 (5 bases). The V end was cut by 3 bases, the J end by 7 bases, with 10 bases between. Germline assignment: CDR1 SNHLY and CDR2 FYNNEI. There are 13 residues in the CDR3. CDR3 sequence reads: CASSETERNIQYF. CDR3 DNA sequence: TGTGCCAGCAGTGAGACGGAGCGGAACATTCAGTACTTC.

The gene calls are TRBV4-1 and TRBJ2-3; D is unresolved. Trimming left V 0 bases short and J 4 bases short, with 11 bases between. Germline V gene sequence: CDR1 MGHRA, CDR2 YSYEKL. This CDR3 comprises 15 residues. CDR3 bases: TGCGCCAGCAGCCAAGAGTGGCAGGCGGCAGATACGCAGTATTTT. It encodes CASSQEWQAADTQYF.

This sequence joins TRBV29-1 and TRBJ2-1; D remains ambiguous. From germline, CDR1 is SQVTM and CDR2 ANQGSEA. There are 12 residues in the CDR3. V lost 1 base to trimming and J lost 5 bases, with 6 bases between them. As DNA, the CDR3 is TGCAGCGTTGAAGCCTTAGACAATGAGCAGTTCTTC. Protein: CSVEALDNEQFF.

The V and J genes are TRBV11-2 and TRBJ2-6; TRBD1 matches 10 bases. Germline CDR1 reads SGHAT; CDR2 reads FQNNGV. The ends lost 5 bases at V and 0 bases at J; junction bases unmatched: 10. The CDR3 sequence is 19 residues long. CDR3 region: CASSIYLWTGGSGANVLTF. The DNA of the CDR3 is TGTGCCAGCAGCATATACCTTTGGACAGGGGGCTCTGGGGCCAACGTCCTGACTTTC.

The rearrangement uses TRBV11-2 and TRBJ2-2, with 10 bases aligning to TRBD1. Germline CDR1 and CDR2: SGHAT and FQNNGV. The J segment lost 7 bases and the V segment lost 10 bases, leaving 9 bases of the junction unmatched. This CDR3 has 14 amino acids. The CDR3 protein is CAIYFRDRGGELFF. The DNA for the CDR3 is TGTGCCATCTACTTCAGGGACAGGGGCGGGGAGCTGTTTTTT.

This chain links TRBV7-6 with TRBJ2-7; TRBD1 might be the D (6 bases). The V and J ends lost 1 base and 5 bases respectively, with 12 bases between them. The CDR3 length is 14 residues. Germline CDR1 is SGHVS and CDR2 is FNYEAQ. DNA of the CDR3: TGTGCCAGCAGCTTAGGCGGTCAGGGGAACGAGCAGTACTTC. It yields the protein CASSLGGQGNEQYF. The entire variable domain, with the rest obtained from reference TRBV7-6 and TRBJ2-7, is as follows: GAGVSQSPRYKVTKRGQDVALRCDPISGHVSLYWYRQALGQGPEFLTYFNYEAQQDKSGLPNDRFSAERPEGSISTLTIQRTEQRDSAMYRCASSLGGQGNEQYFGPGTRLTVT.

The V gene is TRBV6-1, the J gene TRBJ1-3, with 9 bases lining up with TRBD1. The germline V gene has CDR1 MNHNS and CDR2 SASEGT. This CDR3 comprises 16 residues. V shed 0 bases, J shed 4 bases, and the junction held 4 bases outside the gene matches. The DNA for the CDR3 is TGTGCCAGCAGTGAAGCTACAGGGGGCTTAGGAAACACCATATATTTT. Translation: CASSEATGGLGNTIYF.

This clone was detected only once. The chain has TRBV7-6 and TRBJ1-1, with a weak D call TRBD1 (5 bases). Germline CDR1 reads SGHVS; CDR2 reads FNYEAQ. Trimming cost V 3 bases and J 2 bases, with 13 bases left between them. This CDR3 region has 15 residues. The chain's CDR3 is CASSLTVGSNTEAFF. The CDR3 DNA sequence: TGTGCCAGCAGCTTGACAGTAGGGAGTAACACTGAAGCTTTCTTT.

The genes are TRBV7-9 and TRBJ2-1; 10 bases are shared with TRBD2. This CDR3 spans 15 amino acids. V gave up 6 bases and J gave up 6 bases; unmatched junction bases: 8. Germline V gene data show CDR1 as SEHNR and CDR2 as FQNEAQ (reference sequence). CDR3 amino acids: CASSSGLADLNEQFF. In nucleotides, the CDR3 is TGTGCCAGCAGTTCTGGACTAGCGGACCTCAATGAGCAGTTCTTC.

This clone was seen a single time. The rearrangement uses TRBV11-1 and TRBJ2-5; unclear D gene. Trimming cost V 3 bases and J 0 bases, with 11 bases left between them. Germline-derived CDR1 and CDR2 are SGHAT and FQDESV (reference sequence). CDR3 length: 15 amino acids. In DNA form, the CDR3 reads TGTGCCAGCAGCTTGGGTCAGAGACACCAAGAGACCCAGTACTTC. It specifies CASSLGQRHQETQYF.

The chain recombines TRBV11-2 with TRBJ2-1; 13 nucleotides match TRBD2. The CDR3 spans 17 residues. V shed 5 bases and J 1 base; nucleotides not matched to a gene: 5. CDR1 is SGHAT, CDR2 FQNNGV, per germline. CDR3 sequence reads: CASSPPTSGRSYNEQFF. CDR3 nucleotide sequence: TGTGCCAGCAGCCCGCCGACTAGCGGGAGGTCCTACAATGAGCAGTTCTTC.

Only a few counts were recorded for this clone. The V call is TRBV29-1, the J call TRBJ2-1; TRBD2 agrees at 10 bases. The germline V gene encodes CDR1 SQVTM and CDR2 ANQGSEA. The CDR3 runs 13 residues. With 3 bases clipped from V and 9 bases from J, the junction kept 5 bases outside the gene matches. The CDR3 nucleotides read TGCAGCGTTGATCTAGCGGGGGTTGGTGAGCAGTTCTTC. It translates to CSVDLAGVGEQFF.

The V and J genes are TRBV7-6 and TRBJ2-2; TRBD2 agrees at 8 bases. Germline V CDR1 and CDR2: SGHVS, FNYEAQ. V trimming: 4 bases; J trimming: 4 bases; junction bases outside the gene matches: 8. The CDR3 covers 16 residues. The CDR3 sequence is CASSSGTRGVTGELFF. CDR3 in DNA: TGTGCCAGCAGCTCGGGGACTAGAGGGGTCACCGGGGAGCTGTTTTTT. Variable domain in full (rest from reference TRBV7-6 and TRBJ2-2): GAGVSQSPRYKVTKRGQDVALRCDPISGHVSLYWYRQALGQGPEFLTYFNYEAQQDKSGLPNDRFSAERPEGSISTLTIQRTEQRDSAMYRCASSSGTRGVTGELFFGEGSRLTVL.

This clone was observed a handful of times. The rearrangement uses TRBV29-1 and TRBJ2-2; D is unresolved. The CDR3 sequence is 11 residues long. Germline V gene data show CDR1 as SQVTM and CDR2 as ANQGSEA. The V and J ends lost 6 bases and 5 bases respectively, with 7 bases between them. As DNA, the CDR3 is TGCAGCGTCATCAAAACCGGGGAGCTGTTTTTT. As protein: CSVIKTGELFF.

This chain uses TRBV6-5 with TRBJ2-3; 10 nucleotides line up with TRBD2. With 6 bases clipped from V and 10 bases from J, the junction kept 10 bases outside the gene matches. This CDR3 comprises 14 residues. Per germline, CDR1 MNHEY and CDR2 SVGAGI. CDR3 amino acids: CASSRGLAREAQYF. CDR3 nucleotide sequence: TGTGCCAGCAGCCGGGGACTAGCGCGAGAAGCGCAGTATTTT.